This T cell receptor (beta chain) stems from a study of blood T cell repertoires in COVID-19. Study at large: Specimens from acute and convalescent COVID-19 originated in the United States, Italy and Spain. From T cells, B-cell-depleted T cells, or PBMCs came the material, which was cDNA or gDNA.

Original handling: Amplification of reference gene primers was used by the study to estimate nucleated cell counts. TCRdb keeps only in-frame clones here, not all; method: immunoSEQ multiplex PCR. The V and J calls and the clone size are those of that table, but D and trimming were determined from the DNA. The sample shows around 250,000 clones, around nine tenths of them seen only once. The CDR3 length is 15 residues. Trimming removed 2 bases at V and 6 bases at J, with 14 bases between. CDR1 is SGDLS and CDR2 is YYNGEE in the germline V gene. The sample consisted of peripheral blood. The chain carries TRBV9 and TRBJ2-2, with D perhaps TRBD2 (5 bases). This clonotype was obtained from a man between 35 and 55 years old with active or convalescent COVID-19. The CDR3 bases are TGTGCCAGCAGCGTTAGCGATACCCCGGCCGGGGAGCTGTTTTTT. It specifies CASSVSDTPAGELFF.